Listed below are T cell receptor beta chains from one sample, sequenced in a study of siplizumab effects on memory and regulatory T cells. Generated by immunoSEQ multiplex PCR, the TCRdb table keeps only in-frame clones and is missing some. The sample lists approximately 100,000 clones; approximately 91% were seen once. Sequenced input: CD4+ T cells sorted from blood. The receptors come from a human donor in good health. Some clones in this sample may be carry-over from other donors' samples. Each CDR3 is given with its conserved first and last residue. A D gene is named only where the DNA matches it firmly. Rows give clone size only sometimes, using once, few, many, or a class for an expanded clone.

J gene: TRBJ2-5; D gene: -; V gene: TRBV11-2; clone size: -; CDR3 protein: CASSLAHDSLTGETQYF; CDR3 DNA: TGTGCCAGCAGCTTAGCCCATGACAGCCTAACGGGGGAGACCCAGTACTTC
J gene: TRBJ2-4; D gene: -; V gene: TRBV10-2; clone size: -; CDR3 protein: CASSESRGTGNIQYF; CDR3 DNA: TGCGCCAGCAGTGAGTCCCGGGGTACGGGAAACATTCAGTACTTC
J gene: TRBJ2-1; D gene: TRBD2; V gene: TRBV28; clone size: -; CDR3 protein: CASSSLTSGIPEQFF; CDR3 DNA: TGTGCCAGCAGTTCGCTGACTAGCGGGATTCCTGAGCAGTTCTTC
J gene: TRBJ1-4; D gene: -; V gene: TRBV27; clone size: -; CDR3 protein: CASSSQAPQGREKLFF; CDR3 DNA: TGTGCCAGCAGCTCACAAGCCCCCCAGGGGCGAGAAAAACTGTTTTTT
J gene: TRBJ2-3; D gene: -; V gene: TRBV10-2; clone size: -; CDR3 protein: CASSVGTADTQYF; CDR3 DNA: TGCGCCAGCAGTGTCGGGACTGCAGATACGCAGTATTTT
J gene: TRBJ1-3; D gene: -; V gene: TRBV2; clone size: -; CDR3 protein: CASTLSRLYGSGNTIYF; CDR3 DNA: TGTGCCAGCACCCTTAGCCGGTTATACGGGTCTGGAAACACCATATATTTT
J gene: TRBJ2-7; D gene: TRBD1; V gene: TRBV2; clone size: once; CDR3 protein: CASSLGQGAFYEQYF; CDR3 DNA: TGTGCCAGCAGCCTAGGACAGGGGGCTTTCTACGAGCAGTACTTC
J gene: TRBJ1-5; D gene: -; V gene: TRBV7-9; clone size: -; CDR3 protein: CASSLGTGKGQPQHF; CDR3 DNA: TGTGCCAGCAGCTTAGGTACAGGCAAGGGTCAGCCCCAGCATTTT
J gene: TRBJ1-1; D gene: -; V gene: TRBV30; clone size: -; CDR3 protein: CAWRRVDTEAFF; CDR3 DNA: TGTGCCTGGAGGAGGGTGGACACTGAAGCTTTCTTT
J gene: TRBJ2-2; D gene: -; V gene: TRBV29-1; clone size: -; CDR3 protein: CSVDWSGAGELFF; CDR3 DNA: TGCAGCGTTGATTGGTCGGGGGCCGGGGAGCTGTTTTTT
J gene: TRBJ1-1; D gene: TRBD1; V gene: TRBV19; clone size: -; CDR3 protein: CASSAPGQGAGNTEAFF; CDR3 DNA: TGTGCCAGTAGCGCGCCGGGACAGGGGGCAGGGAACACTGAAGCTTTCTTT